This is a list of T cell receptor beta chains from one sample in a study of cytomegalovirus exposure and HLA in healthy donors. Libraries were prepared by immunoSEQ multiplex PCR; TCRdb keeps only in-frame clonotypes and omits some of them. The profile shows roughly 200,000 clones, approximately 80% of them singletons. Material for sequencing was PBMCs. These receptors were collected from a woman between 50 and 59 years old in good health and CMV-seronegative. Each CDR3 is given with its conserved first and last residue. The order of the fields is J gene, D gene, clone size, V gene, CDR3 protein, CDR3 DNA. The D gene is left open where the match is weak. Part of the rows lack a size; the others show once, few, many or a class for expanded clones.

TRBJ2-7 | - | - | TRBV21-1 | CASSNYLGLEQYF | TGTGCCAGCAGCAACTATCTCGGGTTGGAGCAGTACTTC
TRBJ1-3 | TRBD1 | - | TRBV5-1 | CASSLVGQGTGNTIYF | TGCGCCAGCAGCTTGGTCGGACAGGGAACTGGAAACACCATATATTTT
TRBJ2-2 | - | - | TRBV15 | CATSRGPGTPNTGELFF | TGTGCCACCAGCAGGGGGCCCGGGACACCTAACACCGGGGAGCTGTTTTTT
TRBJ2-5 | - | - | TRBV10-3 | CAIRRAGEGETQYF | TGTGCCATCAGGCGGGCAGGGGAGGGAGAGACCCAGTACTTC
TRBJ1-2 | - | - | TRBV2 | CASREQDYGYTF | TGTGCCAGCAGAGAACAGGACTATGGCTACACCTTC
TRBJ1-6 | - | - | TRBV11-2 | CASSLGWGADNSPLHF | TGTGCCAGCAGCTTAGGTTGGGGCGCGGATAATTCACCCCTCCACTTT
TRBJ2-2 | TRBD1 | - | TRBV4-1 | CASSHPPPQGASTGELFF | TGCGCCAGCAGCCACCCTCCTCCCCAGGGGGCATCCACCGGGGAGCTGTTTTTT
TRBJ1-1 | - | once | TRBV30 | CAWSVRGTEAFF | TGTGCCTGGAGCGTAAGGGGAACTGAAGCTTTCTTT
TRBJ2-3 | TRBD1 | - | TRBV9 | CASSVTGADTQYF | TGTGCCAGCAGCGTAACAGGGGCAGATACGCAGTATTTT
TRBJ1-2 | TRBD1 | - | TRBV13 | CASRRTGGTNYGYTF | TGTGCCAGCAGGAGGACAGGGGGCACTAACTATGGCTACACCTTC
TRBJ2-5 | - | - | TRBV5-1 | CASSYGGDAQETQYF | TGCGCCAGCAGTTATGGAGGGGACGCCCAAGAGACCCAGTACTTC
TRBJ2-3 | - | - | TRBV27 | CASRTTLHYRASFTDTQYF | TGTGCCAGCAGAACGACGCTCCATTACAGGGCCTCTTTCACAGATACGCAGTATTTT
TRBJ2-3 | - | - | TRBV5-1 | CASSGLPKNTDTQYF | TGCGCCAGCAGTGGGCTACCTAAGAACACAGATACGCAGTATTTT
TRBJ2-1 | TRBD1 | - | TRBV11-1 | CASSPRQGTVALSEQFF | TGTGCCAGCAGCCCTAGACAGGGGACGGTAGCGTTATCTGAGCAGTTCTTC
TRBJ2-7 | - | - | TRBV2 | CARKDKAYEQYF | TGTGCCAGGAAGGACAAAGCCTACGAGCAGTACTTC
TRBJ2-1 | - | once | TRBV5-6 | CASSFREASYNEQFF | TGTGCCAGCAGCTTTAGGGAGGCTTCCTACAATGAGCAGTTCTTC
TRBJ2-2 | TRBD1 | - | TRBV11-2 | CASSRHLRDSQNTGELFF | TGTGCCAGCAGCCGCCACCTCCGGGACAGCCAGAACACCGGGGAGCTGTTTTTT